This T cell receptor (beta chain) is drawn from a study of long-term antiretroviral therapy in people with HIV. With survey level as its setting, the immunoSEQ assay was v3.0. Sequencing efforts were directed toward about 35,000-50,000 T-cell genomes per sample. The data were produced by immunoSEQ multiplex PCR, yet TCRdb's version contains in-frame clones alone and is incomplete. The sample records 9,500 to 15,000 clones, about 80% being singletons. The samples, holding about 1-10 million cryopreserved PBMC, were thawed before DNA extraction was carried out. Study-wide points: ART adherence, viral resistance and therapy changes went undocumented.

V was trimmed by 7 bases and J by 5 bases, leaving 9 bases between them. Germline V lookup: CDR1 SGHRS, CDR2 YFSETQ. The CDR3 covers 11 residues. This clone has just a few counts. What it binds is unknown. The sample here was unsorted PBMCs, taken around 3.1 years before starting antiretroviral therapy. This TCR was sampled from a man aged 35 to 55 with HIV. This rearrangement joins TRBV5-1 to TRBJ1-1, with D possibly being TRBD1 (6 bases). The CDR3 DNA follows: TGCGCCAGCGCGACAGGTACTGAAGCTTTCTTT. The encoded protein is CASATGTEAFF.